The next 10 T cell receptor beta chains were all read from a single sample in a study of blood T cell repertoires in COVID-19. Data came from immunoSEQ multiplex PCR; TCRdb stores just in-frame clones and leaves some out. The data contain 200,000 to 250,000 clones, roughly 88% of them singletons. Input material: peripheral blood. The receptors here all came from a man older than 75 with acute or convalescent COVID-19.

The V gene is TRBV6-5, the J gene TRBJ2-1; 8 bases are shared with TRBD1. V gave up 7 bases and J gave up 7 bases; unmatched junction bases: 12. Germline V gene data show CDR1 as MNHEY and CDR2 as SVGAGI. This CDR3 comprises 15 residues. CDR3 DNA sequence: TGTGCCAGCACTTTAACAGGGGGTTCAGGGAATGAGCAGTTCTTC. It translates to CASTLTGGSGNEQFF.

This clone was counted at least ten times. This chain joins TRBV28 and TRBJ1-5; 7 bases are shared with TRBD1. Germline values: CDR1 MDHEN, CDR2 SYDVKM. V was clipped by 5 bases and J by 6 bases; unmatched bases: 10. This CDR3 spans 15 amino acids. This CDR3 reads CASSDDRENGQPQHF. For the CDR3, the DNA is TGTGCCAGCAGTGACGACAGGGAAAATGGTCAGCCCCAGCATTTT.

The gene calls are TRBV19 and TRBJ1-5; TRBD1 is a possible D gene (6 bases). CDR3 size: 15 residues. V lost 5 bases and J lost 0, with 11 bases in between. CDR1 is LNHDA and CDR2 is SQIVND in the germline V gene (reference sequence). Written as DNA, the CDR3 is TGTGCCAGTAGTGGACAGCTATATAGCAATCAGCCCCAGCATTTT. Translation gives CASSGQLYSNQPQHF.

In this sample, this clone turned up once. The rearrangement links TRBV28 to TRBJ1-2; tentative D call: TRBD1 (6 bases). Germline V gene lookup returns CDR1 MDHEN and CDR2 SYDVKM. The germline V and J ends were trimmed by 7 bases and 8 bases, with 20 bases remaining between them. The CDR3 covers 14 residues. The CDR3 here is CASMETGDIGGYTF. The CDR3, as DNA: TGTGCCAGCATGGAGACAGGAGACATAGGGGGCTACACCTTC.

The chain carries TRBV6-5 and TRBJ1-2; the match to TRBD1 covers 8 bases. Germline V gene lookup returns CDR1 MNHEY and CDR2 SVGAGI. The CDR3 spans 13 residues. Losses at the gene ends were 7 bases for V and 8 bases for J; bases not matched to a gene: 9. The CDR3 sequence: CASNRGAGSGYTF. The CDR3 bases are TGTGCCAGCAACAGGGGGGCAGGGAGCGGCTACACCTTC.

The chain is built from TRBV28 and TRBJ1-2, with a possible D match to TRBD1 (5 bases). The CDR3 has 14 amino acids. Per the germline V gene, CDR1 is MDHEN and CDR2 is SYDVKM. Trimming pared 2 bases from V and 4 bases from J, leaving 11 bases between. CDR3: CASSLPRQLYGYTF. CDR3 sequence (DNA): TGTGCCAGCAGTTTACCTCGACAGCTCTATGGCTACACCTTC.

The chain has TRBV7-8 and TRBJ2-3; TRBD2 might be the D (6 bases). Per the germline V gene, CDR1 is SGHVS and CDR2 is FQNEAQ. Trimming cost V 5 bases and J 2 bases, with 11 bases left between them. The length of the CDR3 is 14 residues. This chain's CDR3 is CASSTWTITDTQYF. The CDR3, as DNA: TGTGCCAGCAGCACGTGGACTATCACAGATACGCAGTATTTT.

The chain carries TRBV5-4 and TRBJ1-6; D uncertain. Deletions cut 0 bases from V and 6 bases from J, with 13 bases between. The germline CDR1 and CDR2 sequences are SGHNT and YYREEE (reference sequence). The CDR3 contains 16 residues. The CDR3 coding sequence is TGTGCCAGCAGCTTGGATCCCACGGTGGTTAATTCACCCCTCCACTTT. Protein sequence: CASSLDPTVVNSPLHF.

V usage is TRBV5-4 and J usage is TRBJ2-3, with a tentative D call TRBD2 (5 bases). CDR3 length equals 13 residues. Germline lookup yields CDR1 SGHNT and CDR2 YYREEE (reference sequence). The V gene lost 4 bases and the J gene lost 2 bases, with 8 bases spanning the gap. The CDR3 DNA reads as TGTGCCAGCAGCGAGCGGAACACAGATACGCAGTATTTT. Residues: CASSERNTDTQYF.

This clone was recorded once. This rearrangement joins TRBV28 to TRBJ1-1; tentatively, D is TRBD1 (5 bases). Trimming pared 8 bases from V and 3 bases from J, leaving 25 bases between. Looked up from germline, CDR1 is MDHEN and CDR2 is SYDVKM. This CDR3 has 17 amino acids. CDR3 region: CASPPGGSELTHTEAFF. CDR3 sequence (DNA): TGTGCCAGCCCCCCGGGGGGGTCAGAACTTACCCACACTGAAGCTTTCTTT.